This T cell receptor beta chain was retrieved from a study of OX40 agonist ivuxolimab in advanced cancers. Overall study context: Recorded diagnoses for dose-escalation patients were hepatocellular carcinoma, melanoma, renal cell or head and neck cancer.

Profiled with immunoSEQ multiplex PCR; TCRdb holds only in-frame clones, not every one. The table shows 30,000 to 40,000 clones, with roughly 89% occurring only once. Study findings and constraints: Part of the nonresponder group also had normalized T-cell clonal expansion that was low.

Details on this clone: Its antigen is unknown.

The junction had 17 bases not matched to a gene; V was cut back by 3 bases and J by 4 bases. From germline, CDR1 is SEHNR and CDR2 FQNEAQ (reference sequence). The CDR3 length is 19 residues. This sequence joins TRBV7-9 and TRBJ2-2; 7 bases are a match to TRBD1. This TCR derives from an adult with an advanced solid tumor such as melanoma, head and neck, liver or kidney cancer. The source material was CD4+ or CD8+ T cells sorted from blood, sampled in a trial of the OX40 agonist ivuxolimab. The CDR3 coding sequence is TGTGCCAGCAGCTTTCCCAGCGACCGACAGGGTCGTGGCACCGGGGAGCTGTTTTTT. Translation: CASSFPSDRQGRGTGELFF.